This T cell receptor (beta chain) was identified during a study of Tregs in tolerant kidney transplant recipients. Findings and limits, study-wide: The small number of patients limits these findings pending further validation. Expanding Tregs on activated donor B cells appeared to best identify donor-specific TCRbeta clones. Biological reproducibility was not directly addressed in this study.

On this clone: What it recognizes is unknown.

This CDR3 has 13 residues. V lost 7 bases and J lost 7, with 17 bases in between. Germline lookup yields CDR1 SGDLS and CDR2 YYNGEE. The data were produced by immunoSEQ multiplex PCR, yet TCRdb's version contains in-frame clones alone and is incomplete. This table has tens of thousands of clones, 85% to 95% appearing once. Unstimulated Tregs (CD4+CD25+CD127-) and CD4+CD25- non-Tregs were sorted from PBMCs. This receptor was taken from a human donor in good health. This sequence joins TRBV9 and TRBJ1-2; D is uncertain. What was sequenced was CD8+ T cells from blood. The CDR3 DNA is TGTGCCAGCGGCCCGGACGTGGTGGGTGGCTACACCTTC. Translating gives CASGPDVVGGYTF.